This T cell receptor beta chain emerged from a study of response to subunit inactivated influenza vaccine (dated by TCRdb to the late 2010s). In the study overall: Deep quantitative profiling of the T cell receptor repertoire was used in the study to follow responses to a trivalent subunit inactivated influenza vaccine.

Regarding this clonotype: There is no known antigen for this receptor. One base away there is no much larger clone; base qualities are not given.

Study-wide findings and limitations: According to the authors, only a limited number of new T cells may be recruited by each seasonal influenza vaccination.

The CDR3 sequence holds 17 residues, the cysteine and phenylalanine included. Only CDR3 DNA remains: 51 bases, in frame from the first base. CDR1 and CDR2, per the germline V gene, are SGHTA and FQGNSA. Trimmed from V: 5 bases; trimmed from J: 6 bases; junction bases lacking a gene match: 13. The library was built by means of RT-PCR. Sequencing instrument: Illumina HiSeq 2500. The public sequencing data were trimmed at Q25 with fastp and processed into clonotypes with MiXCR by TCRdb, which kept only in-frame beta chains. Merged by CDR3 protein, the rows form single entries marked with the most common genes and DNA. The sample yields more than 600,000 distinct CDR3 sequences; about a fifth were counted once. 11% of the sample lies in the top ten.

The sample was PBMCs from blood, taken 5 days after vaccination. The sequence came from a man aged 50 to 59 who received an inactivated influenza vaccine. Donor details come from another sample of the same person, matched by shared clones. The chain was built from TRBV7-2 and TRBJ2-3; 11 of the junction bases match TRBD1. The DNA reads TGTGCCAGCAGCCTTATAAGGACAGGGGGCCCGCGTGATACGCAGTATTTT. Its translation is CASSLIRTGGPRDTQYF.